This TCR beta chain was observed in a study of beta chain features in type 1 diabetes (dated by TCRdb to 2016 to 2019). Turning to the overall study: Patients and healthy donors did not differ in mean age, gender distribution, total cell number or subset yield. In the study, TCRB repertoires of sorted circulating CD4+ T cell subsets from recently diagnosed type 1 diabetes patients were compared with those of matched healthy donors. Regulatory and stem cell-like memory subsets were isolated from only 8 patients and about 8 healthy donors, whereas naive and central memory subsets came from all 30 or so donors. A total of around 100 million sorted cells were examined across all samples, and RNA yield correlated strongly with the number of cells per subset. Results the study describes overall, beyond this receptor: Shorter templates might have been favored by PCR, but patient and control samples were amplified and corrected together, so both groups would have been affected equally by any skew. Only small numbers of individuals were included in the HLA sub-analyses, which left unresolved whether HLA type had any influence on TCRB rearrangement. Because cDNA was sequenced instead of genomic DNA, activated cells with high expression could be over-represented, although the groups did not differ in activation or CD3 levels. At VDJ recombination sites, type 1 diabetes patients had fewer insertions and more deleted nucleotides, which implies abnormalities in thymic rearrangement. Naive, central memory and regulatory TCRB repertoires appeared to be more similar among patients than among healthy donors. Type 1 diabetes patients showed a moderate but significant shortening of TCRB CDR3 length in all four CD4+ subsets.

The High Capacity cDNA Reverse Transcription Kit was used to reverse transcribe all of the isolated RNA, meaning that expressed TCRB transcripts were what got sequenced. Deep immunoSEQ sequencing was applied to naive, central memory and regulatory T cell samples, giving an average of around 4 million total reads per sample. Sorted cells were lysed in RLT buffer and RNA was extracted with DNase-treated RNeasy Micro or Mini kits, depending on cell number. To prevent cross-contamination, every cell subset was processed on its own, while patient and healthy donor samples were processed together. TCRB sequences were amplified from cDNA with the immunoSEQ multiplex PCR, producing 87-bp fragments spanning the CDR3 region. Sequencing of the amplicons was performed on the Illumina HiSeq platform. The authors' analysis ran thus. Synthetic template baselines were used to correct PCR bias computationally, reads within Hamming distance 2 were collapsed together, and singletons that could not be merged were discarded. Reads were aligned to IMGT to assign V, D and J genes, CDR3 length, and insertions or deletions at six rearrangement sites. Within each subset, clonotype counts were normalized to sorted cell number, after which true diversity and Gini coefficients were computed with the tcR R package. The overlap coefficient, calculated on TCRB nucleotide sequences, was used to quantify repertoire sharing. Out-of-frame TCRB sequences from naive cells were analyzed to stand in for the pre-selection repertoire. TCRdb provides this immuneACCESS table in a form limited to in-frame rearrangements. Some clones are lacking; in checked studies, under half of them reflect an unresolved V gene, and why the rest are absent is not known. V and J calls and clone size are those listed in that table; D and trimming were worked out from the DNA. The sample table shows about 360,000 clones, and over 10% are seen once. The ten largest make up around 0.02% of the sample.

Comment on this clone: Its antigen specificity is not known. Per-base qualities were not stored, and no clone one base away is much larger.

The CDR3 goes from the cysteine to the phenylalanine over 14 residues. Of the read, only the CDR3 DNA is kept; its 42 bases are in frame from base 1. Compared with germline, V lacks 8 bases and J lacks 3 bases; bases without a gene match: 8. Taken from the germline V gene, the CDR1 and CDR2 loops are SGHTA and FQGNSA. From each donor, a single peripheral blood sample of approximately 120 mL on average was drawn into heparinised tubes. Naive, central memory, regulatory and stem cell-like memory CD4+ T cells were sorted on a BD FACSAria II using a panel including CD45RO, CCR7, CD25, CD127, CD95 and CD27. A purity above 98% was achieved for all sorted populations. PBMCs were isolated immediately by Lymphoprep density gradient centrifugation and stained directly without culture. So that batch effects would be minimized, each experiment stained and sorted samples in pairs, pairing one healthy donor with one patient.

The sequence derives from a young man in good health. Sequencing used naive CD4+ T cells from blood. The cell subset or site label of this sample denotes: true naive CD4+ T cells. This receptor chain uses TRBV7-2 and TRBJ2-3, with 7 central nucleotides matching TRBD2. The nucleotides read TGTGCCAGCGCTGCGGGAGTAGTAACAGATACGCAGTATTTT. The resulting protein is CASAAGVVTDTQYF.